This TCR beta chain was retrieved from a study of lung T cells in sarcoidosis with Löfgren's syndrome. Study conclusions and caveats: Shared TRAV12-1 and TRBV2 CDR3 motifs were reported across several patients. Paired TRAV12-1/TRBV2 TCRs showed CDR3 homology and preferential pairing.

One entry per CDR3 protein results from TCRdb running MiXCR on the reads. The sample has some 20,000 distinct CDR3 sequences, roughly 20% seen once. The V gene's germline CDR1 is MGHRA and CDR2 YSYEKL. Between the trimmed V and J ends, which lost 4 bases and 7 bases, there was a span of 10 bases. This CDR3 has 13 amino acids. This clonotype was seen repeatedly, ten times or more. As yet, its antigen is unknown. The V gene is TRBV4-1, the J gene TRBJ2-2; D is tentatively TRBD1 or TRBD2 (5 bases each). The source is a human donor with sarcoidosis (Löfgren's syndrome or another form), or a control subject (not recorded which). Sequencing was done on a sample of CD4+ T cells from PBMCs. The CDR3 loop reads CASSRRDDGELFF. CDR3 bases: TGCGCCAGCAGCCGCAGGGACGACGGGGAGCTGTTTTTT.